Shown below are 27 T cell receptor beta chains from a single sample sequenced in a study of vaccination effects on CD4 cells after COVID-19. TCRdb's copy holds only in-frame clones and misses some; the assay was immunoSEQ multiplex PCR. Among 26,000 or so clones listed, 83% were seen once. ViraFEST assay sequencing came after antigen-specific CD4+ T cells were expanded with viral peptide pools. When around 10 days of culture had elapsed, CD4+ T cells were isolated. Vaccine administered to participants consisted of two doses of either BNT162b2 or mRNA-1273. Antigens of these TCRs are unknown. The sample consisted of CD4+ T cells from PBMCs cultured with HCoV-NL63 spike peptides, taken after COVID-19 vaccination. These receptors all stem from a human donor who received a COVID-19 vaccine. Some clones in this sample may be carry-over from other donors' samples.

The chain joins TRBV12-3 or TRBV12-4 to TRBJ1-5; maybe TRBD1 (5 bases). The V end was cut by 3 bases, the J end by 4 bases, with 7 bases between. This CDR3 contains 13 residues. The DNA of the CDR3 is TGTGCCAGCAGTTTCGACAGAAATCAGCCCCAGCATTTT. Translation gives CASSFDRNQPQHF.

The rearrangement links TRBV7-8 to TRBJ1-2; D gene uncertain. The germline V and J ends were trimmed by 5 bases and 6 bases, with 25 bases remaining between them. The CDR3 extends over 17 amino acids. In germline, CDR1 is SGHVS, CDR2 FQNEAQ. CDR3 sequence (DNA): TGTGCCAGCAGCGACGAGCGTTATCGGCTCTCCGGGGATGGCTACACCTTC. It is translated as CASSDERYRLSGDGYTF.

Only one count was recorded for this clone. The rearrangement uses TRBV12-5 and TRBJ1-6; D may be TRBD1 (5 bases). Germline lookup yields CDR1 LGHNT and CDR2 FRNRAP. The CDR3 covers 20 residues. Trimming cost V 7 bases and J 4 bases, with 29 bases left between them. CDR3 nucleotide sequence: TGTGCTAGTGATCGCTGGGACCAATCAGGCCCAATCTATTATAATTCACCCCTCCACTTT. It codes for CASDRWDQSGPIYYNSPLHF.

V gene TRBV7-3 combines with J gene TRBJ2-1; 8 nucleotides agree with TRBD2. CDR3 length equals 16 residues. Germline CDR1 reads SGHTA; CDR2 reads FQGTGA. V was pared by 0 bases and J by 7 bases, with 8 bases of the junction left unmatched. In DNA, the CDR3 is TGTGCCAGCAGCTTAACGGGTTCGGGGGGGGCGAATGAGCAGTTCTTC. It is translated as CASSLTGSGGANEQFF.

J is TRBJ2-3 and V is TRBV29-1; no clear D gene. Per the germline V gene, CDR1 is SQVTM and CDR2 is ANQGSEA. The CDR3 is 14 amino acids. Trimming stripped 5 bases from V and 6 bases from J, with 18 bases between. As DNA, the CDR3 is TGCAGCGTTACTACGGGTTTCCAAGGGGATACGCAGTATTTT. Translated: CSVTTGFQGDTQYF.

The V gene is TRBV19, the J gene TRBJ2-5; TRBD2 might be the D (6 bases). The CDR3 is 14 residues long. Germline V gives CDR1 LNHDA, CDR2 SQIVND (reference sequence). V lost 8 bases and J lost 5, with 18 bases in between. The CDR3 DNA is TGTGCCAGTCGTAAACGGGGGATTGATGAGACCCAGTACTTC. It yields the protein CASRKRGIDETQYF.

This rearrangement joins TRBV27 to TRBJ2-5; D is unclear. Germline V gene lookup returns CDR1 MNHEY and CDR2 SMNVEV (reference sequence). The CDR3 has 12 amino acids. The V gene lost 5 bases and the J gene lost 5 bases, with 9 bases spanning the gap. The CDR3 nucleotides read TGTGCCAGCAGTACCGTCGGTGAGACCCAGTACTTC. Translated: CASSTVGETQYF.

J is TRBJ2-1 and V is TRBV4-1, with D possibly being TRBD1 (5 bases). Germline V gives CDR1 MGHRA, CDR2 YSYEKL. Trimming removed 4 bases at V and 10 bases at J, with 17 bases between. The CDR3 has 14 residues. The CDR3 sequence is CASSLTVGPHEQFF. The DNA for the CDR3 is TGCGCCAGCAGCCTGACAGTTGGGCCGCACGAGCAGTTCTTC.

CDR3 DNA sequence: TGTGCCAGCAGGCAAAGGGGAGGGACAGTTAATCAGCCCCAGCATTTT. Translated, it gives CASRQRGGTVNQPQHF. J is TRBJ1-5 and V is TRBV2; TRBD1 matches at 7 bases. The CDR3 is 16 amino acids. Germline loops: CDR1 SNHLY, CDR2 FYNNEI. Trimming removed 6 bases from V and 4 bases from J; junction bases left unmatched: 12.

The chain joins TRBV6-2 or TRBV6-3 to TRBJ2-7; 7 nucleotides line up with TRBD2. The CDR3 contains 14 residues. V lost 4 bases, J lost 0 bases, and 3 bases stayed unmatched. Per germline, CDR1 MNHEY and CDR2 SVGEGT. The CDR3 DNA is TGTGCCAGCAGTTGGGGGGGGAGCTCCTACGAGCAGTACGTC. It yields the protein CASSWGGSSYEQYV.

This sequence joins TRBV5-1 and TRBJ2-6, with D hard to call. Between the trimmed V and J ends, which lost 0 bases and 0 bases, there was a span of 7 bases. This CDR3 region has 16 residues. In germline, CDR1 is SGHRS, CDR2 YFSETQ. The CDR3 protein is CASSLAWDSGANVLTF. The CDR3 DNA follows: TGCGCCAGCAGCTTGGCCTGGGACTCTGGGGCCAACGTCCTGACTTTC.

This chain uses TRBV5-6 with TRBJ2-3, with TRBD2 identical over 7 bases. The CDR3 is 15 amino acids. Germline values: CDR1 SGHDT, CDR2 YYEEEE. V shed 2 bases and J 3 bases; nucleotides not matched to a gene: 6. The CDR3 is CASSFRSSGTDTQYF. In DNA, the CDR3 is TGTGCCAGCAGCTTTCGCTCTAGCGGAACAGATACGCAGTATTTT.

CDR3 loop: CASSFLAGEYNEQFF. The CDR3, as DNA: TGCGCCAGCAGCTTCCTAGCGGGGGAGTACAATGAGCAGTTCTTC. The genes are TRBV5-1 and TRBJ2-1, with 10 nucleotides matching TRBD2. Unmatched junction bases numbered 3, after V lost 2 bases and J lost 4 bases. The CDR3 length is 15 residues. Germline CDR1 SGHRS, CDR2 YFSETQ.

The chain recombines TRBV7-9 with TRBJ1-5; D unresolved. This CDR3 is 15 amino acids long. V lost 5 bases to trimming and J lost 0 bases, with 11 bases between them. Germline V gene data show CDR1 as SEHNR and CDR2 as FQNEAQ (reference sequence). CDR3 in amino acids: CASSPGEYSNQPQHF. The CDR3 DNA sequence: TGTGCCAGCAGCCCCGGAGAATATAGCAATCAGCCCCAGCATTTT.

The chain recombines TRBV12-5 with TRBJ2-5; D is unresolved. This CDR3 is built from 18 residues. Between the trimmed V and J ends, which lost 0 bases and 2 bases, there was a span of 19 bases. From germline, CDR1 is LGHNT and CDR2 FRNRAP. CDR3 loop: CASGLVRDGRTKQETQYF. The DNA of the CDR3 is TGTGCTAGTGGTTTGGTACGAGATGGACGTACAAAACAAGAGACCCAGTACTTC.

The chain uses TRBV5-6 and TRBJ2-3; 13 bases map to TRBD2. Unmatched junction bases numbered 12, after V lost 4 bases and J lost 4 bases. Per germline, CDR1 SGHDT and CDR2 YYEEEE. The CDR3 runs to 18 residues. CDR3 region: CASSKTSGGGRPSDTQYF. CDR3 bases: TGTGCCAGCAGCAAAACTAGCGGGGGGGGGAGGCCGTCAGATACGCAGTATTTT.

The chain combines TRBV5-1 with TRBJ2-3, with D unclear. Trimming shortened V by 1 base and J by 1 base, and 7 bases separated the two germline ends. The CDR3 has 14 residues. Germline V lookup: CDR1 SGHRS, CDR2 YFSETQ. CDR3 in DNA: TGCGCCAGCAGCTTGAATACAGGCACAGATACGCAGTATTTT. Translated: CASSLNTGTDTQYF.

The CDR3: CASSTTGSSGNTIYF. CDR3 nucleotides: TGTGCCAGCAGTACCACAGGGAGCTCTGGAAACACCATATATTTT. This rearrangement joins TRBV28 to TRBJ1-3; TRBD1 might be the D (6 bases). This CDR3 has 15 residues. The V end was cut by 5 bases, the J end by 0 bases, with 11 bases between. Looked up from germline, CDR1 is MDHEN and CDR2 is SYDVKM.

This chain's CDR3 is CASSFSRGNTEAFF. CDR3 nucleotides: TGTGCCAGCAGCTTTTCAAGGGGGAACACTGAAGCTTTCTTT. The rearrangement uses TRBV7-2 and TRBJ1-1; the D gene is possibly TRBD1 (5 bases). CDR3 size: 14 residues. Deletions cut 3 bases from V and 1 base from J, with 9 bases between. Germline V CDR1 and CDR2: SGHTA, FQGNSA.

The V and J genes are TRBV2 and TRBJ2-5, with a tentative D call TRBD2 (6 bases). Trimming pared 8 bases from V and 4 bases from J, leaving 17 bases between. CDR1 SNHLY and CDR2 FYNNEI come from the germline V gene. The CDR3 is 14 amino acids. CDR3 sequence: CASGGATGVETQYF. Written as DNA, the CDR3 is TGTGCCAGCGGGGGAGCAACGGGGGTAGAGACCCAGTACTTC.

This sequence joins TRBV30 and TRBJ2-6, with D hard to call. V lost 4 bases, J lost 2 bases, and 12 bases lay in between. Germline assignment: CDR1 GTSNPN and CDR2 SVGIG (reference sequence). The CDR3 length is 15 residues. The CDR3 DNA follows: TGTGCCTGGAAGGAAAAAGGGACTGGGGCCAACGTCCTGACTTTC. As protein: CAWKEKGTGANVLTF.

The chain joins TRBV24-1 to TRBJ2-3, with D possibly called TRBD1 or TRBD2 (5 bases each). Germline CDR1 reads KGHDR; CDR2 reads SFDVKD. Trimming removed 8 bases from V and 0 bases from J, with 8 bases in between. The CDR3 covers 13 residues. The CDR3 coding sequence is TGTGCCACCAACCGGGACAGCACAGATACGCAGTATTTT. This sequence encodes CATNRDSTDTQYF.

This clone was seen just once. V gene TRBV27 combines with J gene TRBJ1-5; a weak D match, TRBD1 (5 bases). Per the germline V gene, CDR1 is MNHEY and CDR2 is SMNVEV (reference sequence). The CDR3 extends over 17 amino acids. The V end was cut by 6 bases, the J end by 0 bases, with 18 bases between. The DNA for the CDR3 is TGTGCCAGCAGCCGCCTTTCGGGACTGGATAGCAATCAGCCCCAGCATTTT. Amino acid sequence: CASSRLSGLDSNQPQHF.

This clone was counted between two and nine times. V usage is TRBV2 and J usage is TRBJ2-3; 8 positions agree with TRBD2. V lost 1 base, J lost 6 bases, and 3 bases stayed unmatched. Germline lookup yields CDR1 SNHLY and CDR2 FYNNEI. The CDR3 has 14 amino acids. The DNA for the CDR3 is TGTGCCAGCAGTGAAGAAAGCGGGGGTGATACGCAGTATTTT. It yields the protein CASSEESGGDTQYF.

The CDR3 DNA is TGTGCCAGCTCAGCTACTAGGACAGGGTGGAGCTATGGCTACACCTTC. It translates to CASSATRTGWSYGYTF. The chain recombines TRBV18 with TRBJ1-2, with 8 bases fitting TRBD1. CDR3 length: 16 amino acids. After removal of 5 bases from V and 4 bases from J, the junction contained 12 bases not matched to a gene. CDR1 KGHSH and CDR2 LQKENI come from the germline V gene.

This chain uses TRBV6-4 with TRBJ2-1, with 8 bases lining up with TRBD1. Germline assignment: CDR1 MRHNA and CDR2 SNTAGT. Germline trimming cut 4 bases from V and 5 bases from J; bases unmatched to any gene: 4. This CDR3 is 14 amino acids long. The CDR3 loop is CASSADRENNEQFF. As DNA, the CDR3 is TGTGCCAGCAGTGCGGACAGGGAAAACAATGAGCAGTTCTTC.

The chain carries TRBV29-1 and TRBJ2-3, with D perhaps given as TRBD1 or TRBD2 (5 bases each). CDR3 size: 12 residues. Between the trimmed V and J ends, which lost 7 bases and 4 bases, there was a span of 12 bases. Germline lookup yields CDR1 SQVTM and CDR2 ANQGSEA. CDR3 protein: CSAEMGADTQYF. The CDR3 DNA follows: TGCAGCGCAGAGATGGGGGCAGATACGCAGTATTTT.